This TCR beta chain was identified during a study of cytomegalovirus exposure and HLA in healthy donors. Notes on this clone: Its antigen is unidentified.

Sequencing used immunoSEQ multiplex PCR; TCRdb keeps in-frame clones, though not all of them. The repertoire consists of some 100,000 clones, with around nine tenths occurring once and the leading ten covering 4.4%. V was trimmed by 4 bases and J by 7 bases, leaving 14 bases between them. The CDR3 runs 15 residues. Germline lookup yields CDR1 MNHNS and CDR2 SASEGT. Whole-study results and caveats: In vitro, three CMV-associated chains proved specific for CMV antigens.

V usage is TRBV6-1 and J usage is TRBJ1-6, with D perhaps matching TRBD1 (5 bases). The specimen was PBMCs. The origin of this receptor is a man between 18 and 29 years old in good health and CMV-seropositive. The CDR3 coding sequence is TGTGCCAGCAGTGTTACGTCACAGGAGAATTCACCCCTCCACTTT. Translated: CASSVTSQENSPLHF.